What follows is one TCR beta chain and its context. Its antigen is not identified. The data are from a study of monozygotic twins with inflammatory bowel disease. CDR1 and CDR2 from the germline V gene are SGHRS and YFSETQ. The CDR3 consists of 13 residues. cDNA was made in eight separate reactions per sample. Amplification used two nested PCRs: approximately 16 cycles, then 8 to 10 cycles, on TCRalpha/TCRbeta cDNA. TCRdb re-called the 5' RACE reads and shows each CDR3 protein once, DNA omitted. This sample's table reports about 420,000 distinct CDR3 sequences. Study-level points and caveats: Concordant and discordant twins showed no difference in repertoire similarity, possibly from limited power. The analysis failed to separate different T cell subtypes.

J is TRBJ1-1 and V is TRBV5-1. The TCR originated in a human donor with ulcerative colitis or Crohn's disease, or a healthy co-twin of an affected twin (not recorded which). Source material: blood. Here the CDR3 reads CASSPRQATEAFF.